The present T cell receptor beta chain was sequenced within a study of cytomegalovirus exposure and HLA in healthy donors. Study-wide results and caveats: Several of the most significant clusters appeared, in a later analysis, to be linked to common viral pathogens. Productive rates of about 90% or about 30% were seen for most TCR beta V segments in an earlier analysis.

On this clone: As yet, its antigen is unknown.

13 Jbeta primers and 60 Vbeta primers were used for the PCR. Per the study methods: The authors later counted about 80 million unique TCR beta chains, approximately 10 million of them shared. TCRdb's table, derived via immunoSEQ multiplex PCR, lists solely in-frame clones and lacks some. The V and J calls and clone size were taken over from that table, and D and trimming were inferred from the DNA. This sample has 100,000 to 150,000 clones, with more than 80% found just once. The receptor was isolated from a male donor in good health and CMV-seronegative. The specimen was PBMCs.

CDR3 sequence (DNA): TGTGCCAGTGGGAACCGGGACAGGGGCTACAATGAGCAGTTCTTC. It specifies CASGNRDRGYNEQFF. The rearrangement uses TRBV19 and TRBJ2-1; TRBD1 aligns across 10 bases. Germline lookup yields CDR1 LNHDA and CDR2 SQIVND (reference sequence). The V gene end was trimmed by 8 bases and the J gene end by 3 bases; junction bases not matched to a gene: 7. The CDR3 spans 15 residues. The variable domain in full, with the rest retrieved from reference TRBV19 and TRBJ2-1, is DGGITQSPKYLFRKEGQNVTLSCEQNLNHDAMYWYRQDPGQGLRLIYYSQIVNDFQKGDIAEGYSVSREKKESFPLTVTSAQKNPTAFYLCASGNRDRGYNEQFFGPGTRLTVL.